This TCR beta chain was documented in a study of blood T cells in healthy people across ages. Whole-study findings and limits: Aged donors had fewer naive CD4+ cells and lower diversity than long-lived donors.

Germline-derived CDR1 and CDR2 are SQVTM and ANQGSEA. J was trimmed by 0 bases and V by 1 base; bases with no gene match: 4. The CDR3 has 16 residues. Then a second PCR, running about 6 to 11 cycles, was carried out with a sample-barcoded 5' primer and a J-beta primer mix. TCRdb reprocessed the 5' RACE reads with MiXCR, giving one entry per CDR3 protein. The table includes some 900,000 distinct CDR3 sequences, under 50% detected once. This clonotype showed up just a few times. Its cognate antigen is unknown. Each sample gave at least 6.5 million isolated PBMCs. This TCR was recovered from a young man in good health. Sequencing was carried out using blood. The chain employs TRBV29-1 and TRBJ2-1; 9 bases are a match to TRBD2. The DNA of the CDR3 is TGCAGCGTTGAAGCGCAGCGGGGGGTCTCCTACAATGAGCAGTTCTTC. It encodes CSVEAQRGVSYNEQFF.